The 7 T cell receptor beta chains in this list originate from one sample, sequenced in a study of PD-L1 blockade in urothelial cancer. This sample's time point: peripheral blood 6 weeks after treatment start. TCRdb's table, derived via immunoSEQ multiplex PCR, lists solely in-frame clones and lacks some. The table includes tens of thousands of clones, almost 90% detected once. This sample comprised PBMCs, obtained around atezolizumab (anti-PD-L1) treatment. Receptors were obtained from a man in his sixties with urothelial cancer.

The chain combines TRBV19 with TRBJ2-2; tentative D call: TRBD2 (5 bases). The CDR3 is made up of 15 amino acids. Trimming stripped 3 bases from V and 3 bases from J, with 11 bases between. Germline V gene data show CDR1 as LNHDA and CDR2 as SQIVND (reference sequence). CDR3 region: CASSILDSYTGELFF. DNA of the CDR3: TGTGCCAGTAGTATTTTGGACTCCTACACCGGGGAGCTGTTTTTT.

The V and J genes are TRBV7-2 and TRBJ2-1; no clear D gene. Trimming took off 1 base at V and 3 bases at J, with 10 bases between the two ends. The length of the CDR3 is 15 residues. Germline V gives CDR1 SGHTA, CDR2 FQGNSA. CDR3 loop: CASSLDAQSYNEQFF. CDR3 nucleotide sequence: TGTGCCAGCAGCTTAGACGCACAAAGCTACAATGAGCAGTTCTTC. The entire variable domain, with the rest obtained from reference TRBV7-2 and TRBJ2-1, is as follows: GAGVSQSPSNKVTEKGKDVELRCDPISGHTALYWYRQSLGQGLEFLIYFQGNSAPDKSGLPSDRFSAERTGGSVSTLTIQRTQQEDSAVYLCASSLDAQSYNEQFFGPGTRLTVL.

This sequence joins TRBV25-1 and TRBJ1-2; D remains ambiguous. This CDR3 has 12 residues. Germline V gene data show CDR1 as MGHDK and CDR2 as SYGVNS. Trimming removed 2 bases at V and 7 bases at J, with 8 bases between. The CDR3 loop is CASSEIFGGYTF. Here the CDR3 DNA reads TGTGCCAGCAGTGAAATCTTCGGTGGCTACACCTTC.

The chain is built from TRBV5-1 and TRBJ1-1; unclear D gene. The CDR3 is 13 amino acids. V was trimmed by 3 bases and J by 3 bases, leaving 9 bases between them. The germline gives CDR1 SGHRS, CDR2 YFSETQ. DNA for the CDR3: TGCGCCAGCAGCTACCGGGTAGACACTGAAGCTTTCTTT. Translated: CASSYRVDTEAFF. Looking up the rest from reference TRBV5-1 and TRBJ1-1 gives the full variable domain: KAGVTQTPRYLIKTRGQQVTLSCSPISGHRSVSWYQQTPGQGLQFLFEYFSETQRNKGNFPGRFSGRQFSNSRSEMNVSTLELGDSALYLCASSYRVDTEAFFGQGTRLTVV.

The V and J genes are TRBV7-2 and TRBJ2-3; 9 positions match TRBD2. The germline V gene has CDR1 SGHTA and CDR2 FQGNSA. V dropped 9 bases and J dropped 6; count of bases not matched to a gene: 13. This CDR3 is 15 amino acids long. This CDR3 is CASSKGGRATDTQYF. In DNA form, the CDR3 reads TGTGCCAGTTCAAAGGGCGGGAGGGCCACTGATACGCAGTATTTT.

This chain uses TRBV19 with TRBJ1-1, with 7 nucleotides matching TRBD1. Germline CDR1 and CDR2: LNHDA and SQIVND (reference sequence). The trim removed 5 bases at V and 3 bases at J, leaving 6 bases unmatched. CDR3 size: 14 residues. CDR3 in DNA: TGTGCCAGTAGTCTGACAGGGAGTCACACTGAAGCTTTCTTT. Translated: CASSLTGSHTEAFF.

A single count supports this clone. The V call is TRBV19, the J call TRBJ2-5; 8 bases are a match to TRBD1. The CDR3 totals 17 residues. CDR1 LNHDA and CDR2 SQIVND come from the germline V gene (reference sequence). V lost 6 bases and J lost 4; bases outside the gene matches: 16. CDR3: CASSQLTLGRGRETQYF. The CDR3 coding sequence is TGTGCCAGTAGCCAGCTCACCTTGGGCAGGGGGCGAGAGACCCAGTACTTC. The full variable domain, its missing parts supplied by reference TRBV19 and TRBJ2-5, is DGGITQSPKYLFRKEGQNVTLSCEQNLNHDAMYWYRQDPGQGLRLIYYSQIVNDFQKGDIAEGYSVSREKKESFPLTVTSAQKNPTAFYLCASSQLTLGRGRETQYFGPGTRLLVL.